The rows below give T cell receptor beta chains drawn from one sample of a study of shared clonotypes between healthy human individuals. TCRdb's table, derived via immunoSEQ multiplex PCR, lists solely in-frame clones and lacks some. The profile shows 2 million to 3 million clones, 80% to 95% of them singletons. Source material: naive CD4+ T cells from PBMCs. The receptor source for this set is a young man in good health. Some clones in this sample may be carry-over from other donors' samples. Each CDR3 is given with its conserved first and last residue. D genes are given only for firm matches. Only part of the rows carry a size: once, few, many, or a class if the clone is expanded.

d_call	clone_size	v_call	cdr3_length	j_call	cdr3_aa	cdr3_nt
-	-	TRBV6-5	13	TRBJ2-7	CASSYRGGYEQYF	TGTGCCAGCAGCTACCGTGGAGGGTACGAGCAGTACTTC
TRBD1	-	TRBV5-1	14	TRBJ2-3	CASSSGQGADTQYF	TGCGCCAGCAGCTCAGGACAGGGGGCAGATACGCAGTATTTT
-	-	TRBV29-1	12	TRBJ2-5	CSAQPGQETQYF	TGCAGCGCTCAACCCGGGCAAGAGACCCAGTACTTC
TRBD2	-	TRBV5-6	13	TRBJ2-1	CASSPRGAGDQFF	TGTGCCAGCAGCCCCCGGGGAGCGGGAGACCAGTTCTTC
TRBD1	-	TRBV7-6	15	TRBJ2-7	CASSLRGTGDREQYF	TGTGCCAGCAGCTTAAGGGGGACAGGGGACCGCGAGCAGTACTTC
TRBD2	-	TRBV7-8	16	TRBJ2-2	CASSSTPGTITGELFF	TGTGCCAGCAGCTCGACCCCGGGGACTATTACCGGGGAGCTGTTTTTT
TRBD2	-	TRBV19	18	TRBJ2-7	CASSPLTSGTLVSYEQYF	TGTGCCAGTAGCCCGCTCACTAGCGGGACTTTGGTGTCCTACGAGCAGTACTTC
-	-	TRBV19	15	TRBJ1-3	CASSIEGHSGNTIYF	TGTGCCAGTAGTATTGAGGGGCACTCTGGAAACACCATATATTTT
-	-	TRBV19	10	TRBJ2-7	CASSSHEQYF	TGTGCCAGTAGCTCCCACGAGCAGTACTTC
TRBD1	-	TRBV2	14	TRBJ2-7	CASSRDRDPYEQYF	TGTGCCAGCAGTCGAGACAGGGACCCCTACGAGCAGTACTTC
-	-	TRBV19	14	TRBJ2-7	CASSIGARAYEQYF	TGTGCCAGTAGTATAGGAGCTCGAGCCTACGAGCAGTACTTC
TRBD2	-	TRBV18	14	TRBJ2-1	CASSLTQASGEQFF	TGTGCCAGCTCACTAACTCAGGCTAGCGGTGAGCAGTTCTTC
TRBD2	-	TRBV4-1	16	TRBJ2-7	CASSQLGTIGTYEQYF	TGCGCCAGCAGCCAACTCGGGACTATTGGAACCTACGAGCAGTACTTC
-	-	TRBV7-9	14	TRBJ2-5	CASSLGGSDGTQYF	TGTGCCAGCAGCTTAGGAGGTTCCGATGGGACCCAGTACTTC
-	once	TRBV25-1	13	TRBJ2-5	CASSLVGQETQYF	TGTGCCAGCAGTCTAGTGGGGCAAGAGACCCAGTACTTC
-	-	TRBV28	15	TRBJ1-4	CASSGRTGGIEKLFF	TGTGCCAGCAGTGGAAGGACGGGGGGTATTGAAAAACTGTTTTTT
-	-	TRBV5-1	12	TRBJ2-5	CASSSNRETQYF	TGCGCCAGCAGCTCCAACCGGGAGACCCAGTACTTC
-	-	TRBV30	14	TRBJ1-4	CAWRDAGRDEKLFF	TGTGCCTGGAGAGACGCAGGGAGGGATGAAAAACTGTTTTTT
-	-	TRBV10-1	14	TRBJ1-1	CASSEEGRDTEAFF	TGCGCCAGCAGTGAGGAAGGGAGAGACACTGAAGCTTTCTTT
-	-	TRBV6-1	20	TRBJ2-2	CASSARIRRGLLRRTGELFF	TGTGCCAGCAGTGCCCGTATTCGCAGGGGCTTACTCAGAAGGACCGGGGAGCTGTTTTTT
-	-	TRBV28	15	TRBJ2-2	CASSFHQGSAGELFF	TGTGCCAGCAGTTTTCATCAGGGATCGGCCGGGGAGCTGTTTTTT
TRBD2	-	TRBV5-1	21	TRBJ2-1	CASSHRTGLAGADGAFDEQFF	TGCGCCAGCAGCCACCGTACCGGACTAGCGGGAGCAGATGGGGCCTTCGATGAGCAGTTCTTC
-	-	TRBV4-1	14	TRBJ1-2	CASSQDRGDYGYTF	TGCGCCAGCAGCCAAGATCGGGGGGACTATGGCTACACCTTC
-	-	TRBV18	16	TRBJ2-1	CASSSRALGRDNEQFF	TGTGCCAGCTCATCCCGGGCTCTCGGTCGCGACAATGAGCAGTTCTTC
TRBD2	-	TRBV13	15	TRBJ2-1	CATHPRGRGVFEQFF	TGTGCCACCCACCCCAGAGGGAGGGGTGTTTTTGAGCAGTTCTTC
TRBD2	-	TRBV30	17	TRBJ2-4	CAWRPLLAGRAKNIQYF	TGTGCCTGGAGGCCGCTACTAGCGGGAAGGGCCAAAAACATTCAGTACTTC
-	few	TRBV7-9	15	TRBJ1-4	CASSLLTAEGEKLFF	TGTGCCAGCAGCTTACTAACCGCCGAAGGTGAAAAACTGTTTTTT
TRBD2	-	TRBV19	19	TRBJ2-1	CASNPSGLAGSRHPNEQFF	TGTGCCAGTAACCCTTCGGGACTAGCGGGATCCCGCCACCCCAATGAGCAGTTCTTC
TRBD2	-	TRBV5-1	14	TRBJ2-5	CASSLILAGETQYF	TGCGCCAGCAGCTTGATTCTAGCGGGAGAGACCCAGTACTTC
-	-	TRBV25-1	14	TRBJ2-1	CASSRGSSYNEQFF	TGTGCCAGCAGCAGGGGAAGCTCCTACAATGAGCAGTTCTTC
-	-	TRBV15	13	TRBJ2-7	CATSRDRHYEQYF	TGTGCCACCAGCAGAGATAGACACTACGAGCAGTACTTC
-	-	TRBV19	13	TRBJ1-5	CASSPRGGQPQHF	TGTGCCAGTAGCCCTCGGGGGGGGCAGCCCCAGCATTTT
-	-	TRBV9	16	TRBJ1-3	CASSGSSPRSGNTIYF	TGTGCCAGCAGCGGGTCTAGTCCTCGCTCTGGAAACACCATATATTTT